This TCR beta chain was documented in a study of breast tumors, draining lymph nodes, adjacent tissues. The lymph nodes were axillary draining lymph nodes from breast cancer patients. This clonotype was found once. The V gene's germline CDR1 is SGHTA and CDR2 FQGNSA. Trimming cost V 5 bases and J 6 bases, with 12 bases left between them. The CDR3 totals 13 residues. One entry per CDR3 protein results from TCRdb running MiXCR on the multiplex PCR reads. The table includes approximately 100,000 distinct CDR3 sequences, about 29% detected once. The sample consisted of axillary lymph node tissue. The clonotype originates from a female donor with breast cancer. Some clones in this sample may be carry-over from other donors' samples. The rearrangement uses TRBV7-2 and TRBJ2-3; a weak D match, TRBD1 (6 bases). The CDR3 DNA reads TGTGCCAGCAGCCTGCGACAGGACGATACGCAGTATTTT. Translating it yields CASSLRQDDTQYF.